This passage covers 29 T cell receptor beta chains from one sample sequenced in a study of T cell responses to AZD1222 COVID-19 vaccine. Generated by immunoSEQ multiplex PCR, the TCRdb table keeps only in-frame clones and is missing some. In the table there are around 130,000 clones, over 75% of which are singletons. Sequenced material: peripheral blood, taken on day 0 of AZD1222 vaccination. These receptors were taken from an adult in good health.

This chain joins TRBV9 and TRBJ1-2; D might be TRBD1 (5 bases). The V gene's germline CDR1 is SGDLS and CDR2 YYNGEE. The CDR3 length is 13 residues. Trimming removed 4 bases at V and 2 bases at J, with 9 bases between. CDR3 loop: CASSWDPNYGYTF. CDR3 nucleotides: TGTGCCAGCAGCTGGGACCCGAACTATGGCTACACCTTC.

The V gene is TRBV5-1, the J gene TRBJ2-1; unclear D gene. The V end was cut by 1 base, the J end by 2 bases, with 13 bases between. The CDR3 is 16 residues long. Germline V lookup: CDR1 SGHRS, CDR2 YFSETQ. Written as DNA, the CDR3 is TGCGCCAGCAGCTTGCCCCGTCTGACCCCCTACAATGAGCAGTTCTTC. It codes for CASSLPRLTPYNEQFF.

The chain couples TRBV9 to TRBJ1-1; D is undetermined. CDR3 size: 13 residues. Germline lookup yields CDR1 SGDLS and CDR2 YYNGEE. V gave up 4 bases and J gave up 5 bases, with 12 bases separating them. The CDR3 bases are TGTGCCAGCAGCCCCTCCTCACCGACTGAAGCTTTCTTT. Translated: CASSPSSPTEAFF.

The chain joins TRBV11-2 to TRBJ2-1; 8 bases are a match to TRBD2. V shed 5 bases and J 13 bases; nucleotides not matched to a gene: 7. Looked up from germline, CDR1 is SGHAT and CDR2 is FQNNGV. CDR3 size: 12 residues. CDR3 sequence (DNA): TGTGCCAGCAGCGATTCCGGGACTAGTCAGTTCTTC. Protein product: CASSDSGTSQFF.

The chain joins TRBV6-5 to TRBJ2-7; the match to TRBD1 covers 7 bases. Trimming took 3 bases from V and 1 from J; bases not matched to a gene: 3. From germline, CDR1 is MNHEY and CDR2 SVGAGI. This CDR3 contains 14 residues. The CDR3 sequence is CASSYWTGSYEQYF. CDR3 coding DNA: TGTGCCAGCAGTTATTGGACAGGTTCCTACGAGCAGTACTTC.

J is TRBJ1-2 and V is TRBV10-3, with D uncertain. From germline, CDR1 is ENHRY and CDR2 SYGVKD. V lost 5 bases, J lost 4 bases, and 14 bases lay in between. The CDR3 runs to 14 residues. This chain's CDR3 is CAISYTSGGYGYTF. CDR3 DNA sequence: TGTGCCATCAGTTATACTTCTGGTGGCTATGGCTACACCTTC.

This clone appeared once. This chain's CDR3 is CAISGLASGELFF. The CDR3 DNA sequence: TGTGCCATCAGTGGACTAGCGTCCGGGGAGCTGTTTTTT. The V and J genes are TRBV10-3 and TRBJ2-2; 8 bases line up with TRBD2. V shed 4 bases, J shed 6 bases, and the junction held 1 base outside the gene matches. Germline V gives CDR1 ENHRY, CDR2 SYGVKD. This CDR3 spans 13 amino acids.

The chain couples TRBV7-9 to TRBJ2-5, with 12 bases fitting TRBD2. The CDR3 loop spans 13 amino acids. The V gene's germline CDR1 is SEHNR and CDR2 FQNEAQ (reference sequence). Trimming removed 6 bases from V and 5 bases from J; junction bases left unmatched: 1. CDR3 sequence reads: CASSLAGGETQYF. The CDR3, as DNA: TGTGCCAGCAGTCTAGCGGGAGGGGAGACCCAGTACTTC.

The genes are TRBV19 and TRBJ1-2; D is perhaps TRBD1 (6 bases). The germline V gene has CDR1 LNHDA and CDR2 SQIVND (reference sequence). V lost 3 bases, J lost 6 bases, and 8 bases lay in between. The CDR3 sequence is 12 residues long. The CDR3 DNA follows: TGTGCCAGTAGTATTAGGGGGAATGGCTACACCTTC. Its translation is CASSIRGNGYTF.

This rearrangement joins TRBV21-1 to TRBJ1-6. TRBV21-1 is reported as a pseudogene. This CDR3 is built from 15 residues. The CDR3 region is CASSKRAGARSPLHF. The CDR3 DNA sequence: TGTGCCAGCAGCAAAAGGGCGGGGGCGCGGTCACCCCTCCACTTT.

The V call is TRBV27, the J call TRBJ2-2; D unresolved. V gave up 2 bases and J gave up 7 bases, with 2 bases separating them. The germline gives CDR1 MNHEY, CDR2 SMNVEV (reference sequence). The CDR3 contains 11 residues. The CDR3 DNA is TGTGCCAGCAGTTTACGCGGGGAGCTGTTTTTT. Protein sequence: CASSLRGELFF.

The chain has TRBV14 and TRBJ2-7; tentatively, D is TRBD2 (6 bases). Per germline, CDR1 SGHDN and CDR2 FVKESK. V lost 5 bases and J lost 6, with 23 bases in between. CDR3 length: 16 residues. CDR3 coding DNA: TGTGCCAGCAGCTTCAAGTCCCCGTGGGGCGGGATCGAGCAGTACTTC. It codes for CASSFKSPWGGIEQYF.

The V gene is TRBV7-7, the J gene TRBJ2-2; TRBD2 matches at 7 bases. The CDR3 spans 16 residues. The V and J ends lost 5 bases and 0 bases, in that order; junction bases with no gene match: 6. The germline CDR1 and CDR2 sequences are SSHAT and FNYEAQ (reference sequence). CDR3 nucleotides: TGTGCCAGCAGCCCCGGACTAGAAACGAACACCGGGGAGCTGTTTTTT. Its translation: CASSPGLETNTGELFF.

Only one count was recorded for this clone. The rearrangement links TRBV5-1 to TRBJ2-1; TRBD2 agrees at 8 bases. The CDR3 is 17 residues long. Germline V CDR1 and CDR2: SGHRS, YFSETQ. With V trimmed by 4 bases and J by 4 bases, 13 bases remained unmatched. CDR3 loop: CASSPSASSGVYNEQFF. The CDR3 region has the DNA TGCGCCAGCAGCCCCTCCGCAAGTAGCGGGGTTTACAATGAGCAGTTCTTC. Supplemented by reference TRBV5-1 and TRBJ2-1, the full variable domain reads KAGVTQTPRYLIKTRGQQVTLSCSPISGHRSVSWYQQTPGQGLQFLFEYFSETQRNKGNFPGRFSGRQFSNSRSEMNVSTLELGDSALYLCASSPSASSGVYNEQFFGPGTRLTVL.

This sequence joins TRBV29-1 and TRBJ2-7; maybe TRBD2 (6 bases). Deletions cut 6 bases from V and 5 bases from J, with 17 bases between. The CDR3 covers 13 residues. Germline loops: CDR1 SQVTM, CDR2 ANQGSEA. CDR3 loop: CSVGGRGRHEQYF. In DNA form, the CDR3 reads TGCAGCGTCGGGGGACGGGGCCGCCACGAGCAGTACTTC.

The J gene is TRBJ2-7, the V gene TRBV19; TRBD1 aligns across 7 bases. This CDR3 spans 12 amino acids. CDR1 LNHDA and CDR2 SQIVND come from the germline V gene (reference sequence). The trim removed 3 bases at V and 8 bases at J, leaving 4 bases unmatched. The CDR3 here is CASSIDRDQQYF. The CDR3 DNA reads as TGTGCCAGTAGTATCGACAGGGATCAGCAGTACTTC.

CDR3 in DNA: TGTGCCAGCAGCCAACTAGCGGGAGGGCCAAGAGATACGCAGTATTTT. It yields the protein CASSQLAGGPRDTQYF. The V call is TRBV5-6, the J call TRBJ2-3; 13 nucleotides line up with TRBD2. Germline lookup yields CDR1 SGHDT and CDR2 YYEEEE. The V gene end was trimmed by 4 bases and the J gene end by 5 bases; junction bases not matched to a gene: 7. The CDR3 has 16 amino acids.

The chain joins TRBV27 to TRBJ2-7, with D possibly TRBD2 on 5 matching bases. CDR3 length: 13 amino acids. V lost 5 bases, J lost 6 bases, and 14 bases lay in between. Germline V gives CDR1 MNHEY, CDR2 SMNVEV (reference sequence). The CDR3 here is CASSPRGLGEQYF. Here the CDR3 DNA reads TGTGCCAGCAGTCCACGCGGACTCGGCGAGCAGTACTTC.

V usage is TRBV27 and J usage is TRBJ1-3; D gene unclear. The V gene lost 4 bases and the J gene lost 2 bases, with 12 bases spanning the gap. This CDR3 has 15 residues. The germline V gene has CDR1 MNHEY and CDR2 SMNVEV (reference sequence). The CDR3 sequence: CASSSRNKPGNTIYF. CDR3 nucleotides: TGTGCCAGCAGTTCTCGGAATAAGCCTGGAAACACCATATATTTT.

DNA for the CDR3: TGTGCCAGCAGTGACTCAACAGAGGCTGGGGCCAACGTCCTGACTTTC. This gives the protein CASSDSTEAGANVLTF. The chain has TRBV6-4 and TRBJ2-6; D call uncertain. V was pared by 0 bases and J by 2 bases, with 8 bases between. Per the germline V gene, CDR1 is MRHNA and CDR2 is SNTAGT. The CDR3 loop spans 16 amino acids.

The chain uses TRBV6-1 and TRBJ2-5; TRBD1 matches 8 bases. The V gene end was trimmed by 2 bases and the J gene end by 5 bases; junction bases not matched to a gene: 10. The CDR3 consists of 16 residues. Germline CDR1 MNHNS, CDR2 SASEGT. CDR3 region: CASSESTGGGSETQYF. The CDR3 nucleotides read TGTGCCAGCAGTGAATCCACAGGGGGAGGTTCGGAGACCCAGTACTTC.

This clone appeared a single time. This chain connects TRBV6-5 to TRBJ2-7, with D unresolved. The germline CDR1 and CDR2 sequences are MNHEY and SVGAGI. The CDR3 is made up of 14 amino acids. Trimming cost V 7 bases and J 5 bases, with 18 bases left between them. The CDR3 reads CASTLGASSHEQYF. CDR3 in DNA: TGTGCCAGCACCCTAGGAGCCTCGTCCCACGAGCAGTACTTC.

The chain couples TRBV2 to TRBJ1-4; the D is unclear. Germline V gene sequence: CDR1 SNHLY, CDR2 FYNNEI. This CDR3 comprises 18 residues. Trimming shortened V by 6 bases and J by 4 bases, and 24 bases separated the two germline ends. The DNA for the CDR3 is TGTGCCAGCAGCGCGACCAGGCCTGGACGGCTGGATAATGAAAAACTGTTTTTT. Its protein is CASSATRPGRLDNEKLFF.

This chain uses TRBV5-1 with TRBJ1-1, with 8 bases matching TRBD1. The CDR3 runs 12 residues. Germline CDR1 and CDR2: SGHRS and YFSETQ. With V trimmed by 3 bases and J by 9 bases, 4 bases remained unmatched. DNA of the CDR3: TGCGCCAGCAGCTCGGACAGGGCGCAAGCTTTCTTT. This sequence encodes CASSSDRAQAFF. Variable domain in full (rest from reference TRBV5-1 and TRBJ1-1): KAGVTQTPRYLIKTRGQQVTLSCSPISGHRSVSWYQQTPGQGLQFLFEYFSETQRNKGNFPGRFSGRQFSNSRSEMNVSTLELGDSALYLCASSSDRAQAFFGQGTRLTVV.

This clone was observed a single time. This chain joins TRBV5-1 and TRBJ2-1, with TRBD2 identical over 9 bases. Germline values: CDR1 SGHRS, CDR2 YFSETQ. V was clipped by 0 bases and J by 3 bases; unmatched bases: 1. The CDR3 totals 15 residues. DNA of the CDR3: TGCGCCAGCAGCTTGGAAGCGGGAGGCTACAATGAGCAGTTCTTC. Protein sequence: CASSLEAGGYNEQFF.

This clone was counted between two and nine times. V usage is TRBV2 and J usage is TRBJ1-2; possibly TRBD1 for D (5 bases). V shed 5 bases and J shed 8 bases, with 6 bases lying between them. This CDR3 region has 10 residues. Germline V lookup: CDR1 SNHLY, CDR2 FYNNEI. CDR3 amino acids: CASSRTGYTF. The CDR3 DNA is TGTGCCAGCAGTAGGACAGGCTACACCTTC.

The chain has TRBV5-1 and TRBJ1-1, with D tentatively TRBD1 (5 bases). Germline CDR1 is SGHRS and CDR2 is YFSETQ. The CDR3 covers 17 residues. The V gene lost 4 bases and the J gene lost 1 base, with 20 bases spanning the gap. The CDR3 protein is CASSPGGGRIENTEAFF. The DNA for the CDR3 is TGCGCCAGCAGCCCGGGGGGAGGGAGAATCGAGAACACTGAAGCTTTCTTT.

The count of this clone is one. The J gene is TRBJ2-3, the V gene TRBV29-1, with 7 nucleotides matching TRBD2. J was trimmed by 1 base and V by 7 bases; bases with no gene match: 5. In germline, CDR1 is SQVTM, CDR2 ANQGSEA. The CDR3 totals 13 residues. CDR3 residues: CSGTGGGTDTQYF. CDR3 bases: TGCAGCGGGACTGGGGGGGGCACAGATACGCAGTATTTT.

The chain combines TRBV6-5 with TRBJ1-2, with 9 bases identical to TRBD1. Germline CDR1 MNHEY, CDR2 SVGAGI. CDR3 length equals 14 residues. The V and J ends lost 7 bases and 14 bases, in that order; junction bases with no gene match: 17. CDR3: CASKPTGGPVGGTF. The CDR3 DNA reads as TGTGCCAGCAAACCCACAGGGGGCCCCGTTGGAGGGACCTTC.